This note documents a single T cell receptor beta chain sequence. The record originates from a study of blood T cell repertoires in COVID-19. Looking at the study overall: Sources were T cells, B-cell-depleted T cells, or PBMCs; the material itself was cDNA or gDNA.

TCRdb's copy holds only in-frame clones and misses some; the assay was immunoSEQ multiplex PCR. The sample carries about 480,000 clones, 85% to 90% recorded once. In terms of age and location, participants ranged from about 18 to 100 years and lived in about 25 US areas. Cohort allocation depended upon clinical history that participants reported. Cohort 3 recovered donors had two negative PCRs, clearance, or symptom resolution. CDR3 length: 16 residues. The germline V gene encodes CDR1 SGHVS and CDR2 FQNEAQ. With 2 bases removed from V and 1 base from J, the gap between germline ends came to 14 bases.

The chain couples TRBV7-8 to TRBJ2-5, with TRBD1 as a possible D gene (5 bases). Material for sequencing was PBMCs or T cells enriched from blood (not recorded which). The receptor comes from a woman between 40 and 55 years old who had recovered from COVID-19. The CDR3 is CASSLSQRGPQETQYF. In DNA form, the CDR3 reads TGTGCCAGCAGCTTATCTCAAAGGGGCCCCCAAGAGACCCAGTACTTC.